This T cell receptor beta chain was profiled in a study of human T cells and chemical hapten exposure. Study background: Patients were mainly female, each with alopecia areata, totalis or universalis. Study-level results: Relative to controls, expanded TCRs formed significantly more large CDR3 similarity clusters.

Original processing notes: TCRs per sample had a median of approximately 98,000 and ranged from about 23,224 to 700,000. Each CDR3 protein is one row after TCRdb ran MiXCR on the RACE reads. The V and J calls follow TCRdb's processing rather than the paper's. The sample yields 150,000 to 200,000 distinct CDR3 sequences, approximately 14% seen once. The time point here: patch test 1, 2 weeks after DPC sensitization. The treatment denotes: therapeutic diphenylcyclopropenone sensitization with weekly scalp DPC. V lost 1 base, J lost 3 bases, and 10 bases lay in between. Germline V CDR1 and CDR2: SGHRS, YFSETQ. There are 14 residues in the CDR3. This clonotype was seen only a few times. Its antigen remains unknown.

This rearrangement joins TRBV5-1 to TRBJ2-5; TRBD2 is a possible D gene (5 bases). Sequencing used whole blood, obtained in connection with sensitization to the hapten diphenylcyclopropenone (DPC). This TCR was recovered from a woman in her thirties with alopecia areata. Some clones in this sample may be carry-over from other donors' samples. The CDR3 here is CASSLRGTEETQYF. The CDR3 region has the DNA TGCGCCAGCAGCTTGCGGGGTACGGAAGAGACCCAGTACTTC.